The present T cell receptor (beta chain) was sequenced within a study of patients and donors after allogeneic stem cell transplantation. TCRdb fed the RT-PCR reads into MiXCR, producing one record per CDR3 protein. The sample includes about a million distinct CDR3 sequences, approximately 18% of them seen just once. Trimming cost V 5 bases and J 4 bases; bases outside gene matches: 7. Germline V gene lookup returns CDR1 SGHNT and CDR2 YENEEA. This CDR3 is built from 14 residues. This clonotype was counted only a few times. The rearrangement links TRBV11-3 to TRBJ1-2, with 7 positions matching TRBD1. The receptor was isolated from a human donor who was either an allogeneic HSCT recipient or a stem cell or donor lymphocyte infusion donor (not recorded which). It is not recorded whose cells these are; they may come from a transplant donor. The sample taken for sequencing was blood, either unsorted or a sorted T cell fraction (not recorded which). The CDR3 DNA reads TGTGCCAGCAGCCAGGACAGGTTGCGCTATGGCTACACCTTC. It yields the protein CASSQDRLRYGYTF.